Sequencing of this T cell receptor (beta chain) was carried out in a study of molecular identifiers for immune sequencing clone quantification. Study in general: Five aliquots were made in replicates from the RNA of around 18,000 or 91,000 naive CD8 cells, and four were sequenced.

This clonotype was found many times. Its specificity is unknown. Sorted inputs of about 18,000 to 1,100,000 cells, with 10%, 30% or 50% RNA, yielded naive CD8 libraries. Naive CD8 T cells, phenotype CD8+CD4-CCR7+CD45RA+, were sorted. TCRdb re-derived calls from the PCR reads in MiXCR, one entry per CDR3 protein. The sample includes about 97,000 distinct CDR3 sequences, roughly a quarter of them seen just once. Study findings and constraints: In naive cells, under 1% of molecules belonged to clones above 20 RNA copies, against over 98% in effector cells.

V lost 6 bases and J lost 12; bases outside the gene matches: 14. This CDR3 has 15 residues. Sequenced material: naive CD8+ T cells from blood, with Jurkat cell RNA spiked in. The subset is: FACS-sorted CD8+CD4-CCR7+CD45RA+ naive T cells. The sequence derives from a human donor in good health. Some libraries in this study had Jurkat cell RNA spiked in. The chain has TRBV12-3 or TRBV12-4 and TRBJ2-3; TRBD1 matches 11 bases. CDR3 sequence reads: CASSRDRGSPEAQYF. CDR3 in DNA: TGTGCCAGCAGCCGGGACAGGGGGTCTCCTGAGGCACAGTATTTT.